These 18 T cell receptor beta chains were all obtained from the same sample, sequenced in a study of radiation and T cells in renal cell carcinoma. Produced via immunoSEQ multiplex PCR; TCRdb's table is partial and in-frame only. Of about 130,000 clones in the sample, approximately 90% were seen once. The time point was: blood 2 weeks post-SBRT. Treatment specified: 15 Gy SBRT to primary tumor, nephrectomy 4 weeks later. Sample: blood, taken from a patient whose treatment included radiotherapy and nephrectomy. Receptors originate from a woman in her 70s with renal cell carcinoma.

This chain's CDR3 is CASSGFGSYNEQFF. The CDR3 coding sequence is TGTGCCAGCTCGGGGTTCGGCTCCTACAATGAGCAGTTCTTC. This sequence joins TRBV5-4 and TRBJ2-1; TRBD2 might be the D (5 bases). CDR3 length: 14 amino acids. V was pared by 7 bases and J by 0 bases, with 11 bases between. Germline lookup yields CDR1 SGHNT and CDR2 YYREEE (reference sequence).

The chain combines TRBV30 with TRBJ1-2; D may be TRBD1 (5 bases). CDR3 length: 15 residues. Per germline, CDR1 GTSNPN and CDR2 SVGIG (reference sequence). V was cut by 3 bases and J by 3 bases, with 17 bases left in between. The CDR3 DNA sequence: TGTGCCTGGAGGGAAACAGGCTCAAGGGACTATGGCTACACCTTC. Amino acid sequence: CAWRETGSRDYGYTF.

The chain couples TRBV21-1 to TRBJ1-4. TRBV21-1 represents a pseudogene. This CDR3 has 15 residues. The CDR3 DNA sequence: TGTGCCAGCAGGCGCTACAAGGTGCATAATGAAAAACTGTTTTTT. Residues: CASRRYKVHNEKLFF.

The chain combines TRBV7-2 with TRBJ2-3; D unclear. CDR1 and CDR2 (germline): SGHTA, FQGNSA. The V and J ends lost 5 bases and 6 bases respectively, with 9 bases between them. The length of the CDR3 is 12 residues. DNA for the CDR3: TGTGCCAGCAGCGATACGAGGGATACGCAGTATTTT. This sequence encodes CASSDTRDTQYF.

The V call is TRBV28, the J call TRBJ2-3, with 10 bases aligning to TRBD2. Trimming removed 6 bases from V and 4 bases from J; junction bases left unmatched: 10. The germline V gene encodes CDR1 MDHEN and CDR2 SYDVKM. This CDR3 is 16 amino acids long. CDR3 DNA sequence: TGTGCCAGCAGCCGTCGGAGCGGGGGGGCCGCAGATACGCAGTATTTT. This translates into CASSRRSGGAADTQYF. Full variable domain (missing parts from reference TRBV28 and TRBJ2-3): DVKVTQSSRYLVKRTGEKVFLECVQDMDHENMFWYRQDPGLGLRLIYFSYDVKMKEKGDIPEGYSVSREKKERFSLILESASTNQTSMYLCASSRRSGGAADTQYFGPGTRLTVL.

About this clone: The junction departs from germline at one end; a sequencing error may be responsible. The rearrangement uses TRBV2 and TRBJ1-6, with D perhaps matching TRBD1 (5 bases). Germline V gene lookup returns CDR1 SNHLY and CDR2 FYNNEI. The CDR3 consists of 16 residues. CDR3 region: CASSAWGGSSNSPLHF. Here the CDR3 DNA reads TGTGCCAGCAGTGCGTGGGGGGGATCCTCTAATTCACCCCTCCACTTT.

This rearrangement joins TRBV19 to TRBJ2-1, with 7 bases that match TRBD1. Germline values: CDR1 LNHDA, CDR2 SQIVND (reference sequence). The CDR3 extends over 15 amino acids. The junction had 6 bases not matched to a gene; V was cut back by 6 bases and J by 1 base. This CDR3 is CASSNDRDSYNEQFF. CDR3 sequence (DNA): TGTGCCAGTAGCAACGACAGGGATTCCTACAATGAGCAGTTCTTC.

J is TRBJ1-3 and V is TRBV14; D gene ambiguous. Germline CDR1 and CDR2: SGHDN and FVKESK. Trimming cost V 2 bases and J 0 bases, with 11 bases left between them. This CDR3 spans 16 amino acids. CDR3 nucleotides: TGTGCCAGCAGCCAATCCCGGGGATTCTCTGGAAACACCATATATTTT. This translates into CASSQSRGFSGNTIYF.

The chain employs TRBV7-9 and TRBJ1-5; D unresolved. The germline V and J ends were trimmed by 0 bases and 6 bases, with 3 bases remaining between them. Per germline, CDR1 SEHNR and CDR2 FQNEAQ (reference sequence). CDR3 size: 12 residues. CDR3 amino acids: CASSLASQPQHF. CDR3 sequence (DNA): TGTGCCAGCAGCTTAGCAAGTCAGCCCCAGCATTTT.

The genes are TRBV9 and TRBJ1-4, with D possibly matching TRBD1 (6 bases). Trimming took off 5 bases at V and 3 bases at J, with 14 bases between the two ends. This CDR3 has 15 amino acids. CDR1 and CDR2 from the germline V gene are SGDLS and YYNGEE. The CDR3 DNA reads TGTGCCAGCAGTAAAACGGGGGCTGCTAATGAAAAACTGTTTTTT. It yields the protein CASSKTGAANEKLFF.

J is TRBJ2-7 and V is TRBV27; D may be TRBD1 or TRBD2 (6 bases each). The CDR3 totals 16 residues. The germline V gene encodes CDR1 MNHEY and CDR2 SMNVEV (reference sequence). V was cut by 2 bases and J by 2 bases, with 16 bases left in between. The CDR3 bases are TGTGCCAGCAGTTTAAGGGGGGCACCGTTGACCTACGAGCAGTACTTC. Residues: CASSLRGAPLTYEQYF.

The chain couples TRBV19 to TRBJ2-7; D is undetermined. V shed 0 bases and J shed 3 bases, with 12 bases lying between them. Germline-derived CDR1 and CDR2 are LNHDA and SQIVND (reference sequence). This CDR3 region has 15 residues. The CDR3 DNA reads as TGTGCCAGTAGTATAGAACCGGGCCCCATCTACGAGCAGTACTTC. It translates to CASSIEPGPIYEQYF. Full variable domain (outside the CDR3, taken from reference TRBV19 and TRBJ2-7): DGGITQSPKYLFRKEGQNVTLSCEQNLNHDAMYWYRQDPGQGLRLIYYSQIVNDFQKGDIAEGYSVSREKKESFPLTVTSAQKNPTAFYLCASSIEPGPIYEQYFGPGTRLTVT.

The rearrangement uses TRBV6-5 and TRBJ1-1; TRBD1 might be the D (6 bases). This CDR3 contains 16 residues. Trimming took 0 bases from V and 1 from J, leaving 12 bases between them. From germline, CDR1 is MNHEY and CDR2 SVGAGI. The CDR3: CASSYSGLTGNTEAFF. In DNA, the CDR3 is TGTGCCAGCAGTTACTCGGGATTGACAGGGAACACTGAAGCTTTCTTT.

The V call is TRBV5-1, the J call TRBJ2-3, with D unresolved. The CDR3 runs to 13 residues. V was clipped by 4 bases and J by 5 bases, with 11 bases between them. CDR1 is SGHRS, CDR2 YFSETQ, per germline. CDR3 DNA: TGCGCCAGCAGCCCTATATCCAGAGATACGCAGTATTTT. As protein: CASSPISRDTQYF.

This clone is a singleton in its sample. The chain recombines TRBV9 with TRBJ2-7, with D possibly matching TRBD2 (6 bases). The length of the CDR3 is 15 residues. V was trimmed by 0 bases and J by 5 bases, leaving 15 bases between them. The germline gives CDR1 SGDLS, CDR2 YYNGEE. The CDR3 region is CASSVDLRDSDEQYF. The CDR3 DNA reads TGTGCCAGCAGCGTAGATCTCAGGGACTCAGACGAGCAGTACTTC.

This clone was seen just once. J is TRBJ2-1 and V is TRBV5-1, with 11 bases aligning to TRBD2. V shed 3 bases, J shed 7 bases, and the junction held 9 bases outside the gene matches. The germline V gene has CDR1 SGHRS and CDR2 YFSETQ. The CDR3 loop spans 16 amino acids. The chain's CDR3 is CASSSNFGTSGNEQFF. The CDR3 DNA follows: TGCGCCAGCAGCTCGAACTTCGGGACTAGCGGAAATGAGCAGTTCTTC.

V usage is TRBV5-8 and J usage is TRBJ2-5; D not certain. Germline V lookup: CDR1 SGHTS, CDR2 YDEGEE. The germline V and J ends were trimmed by 0 bases and 5 bases, with 2 bases remaining between them. This CDR3 has 11 amino acids. CDR3 residues: CASSLAETQYF. The CDR3 nucleotides read TGTGCCAGCAGCTTGGCGGAGACCCAGTACTTC.

The chain links TRBV6-6 to TRBJ2-5; D is ambiguous. The germline gives CDR1 MNHNY, CDR2 SVGAGI (reference sequence). The CDR3 is made up of 14 amino acids. V dropped 5 bases and J dropped 5 bases, with 15 bases sitting between them. The CDR3, as DNA: TGTGCCAGCAGTGACCATGGGGAATCCGAGACCCAGTACTTC. Its protein product is CASSDHGESETQYF.